Listed below are T cell receptor beta chains from one sample, sequenced in a study of CD8+ T cells in alopecia areata. The repertoire was sequenced with immunoSEQ multiplex PCR; TCRdb's copy has only in-frame clones and lacks some. This sample carries 190,000 or so clones, about 60% of them seen once, and the ten largest clones take around 3%. Sample: CD4+ T cells sorted from blood, taken at week 4, from a patient treated with tofacitinib. The receptor set was obtained from a human donor with alopecia areata. The conserved cysteine and the conserved F or W are not part of the CDR3 here. Fields, in order: V gene, J gene, CDR3 protein.

TRBV7-2	TRBJ2-2	ASSLTSVAGELF
TRBV6-5	TRBJ1-1	ASSYSYSNTEAF
TRBV2	TRBJ2-2	ASSTSSNTGELF
TRBV5-1	TRBJ2-5	ASNPAGVETQY
TRBV27	TRBJ2-7	ASSFIGETYEQY
TRBV30	TRBJ2-5	AWGQGAWETQY
TRBV30	TRBJ1-1	AWRGRGNTEAF
TRBV5-6	TRBJ1-5	ASSLGGNSNQPQH
TRBV5-1	TRBJ2-1	ASIYGSGDYNEQF
TRBV10-3	TRBJ2-1	AITTRDRGSDEQF
TRBV6-5	TRBJ1-6	ASSYDENSPLH
TRBV15	TRBJ1-1	ATSRKATGLNTEAF
TRBV30	TRBJ2-7	AWDRDLRRQY
TRBV6-5	TRBJ1-4	ASSYQGRGTNEKLF
TRBV11-2	TRBJ2-6	ASSQLQSGANVLT
TRBV30	TRBJ2-3	AWGAGITDTQY
TRBV1	TRBJ2-1	TSNEQF
TRBV5-1	TRBJ2-5	ASSLASGLETQY
TRBV30	TRBJ2-3	AWSVPDTQY
TRBV30	TRBJ1-1	AWTGLFGGTTEAF
TRBV30	TRBJ2-7	AWSGQRGVSYEQY
TRBV30	TRBJ1-3	AWAFQGGNTIY
TRBV18	TRBJ2-7	ASSPYRDRLHEQY
TRBV18	TRBJ2-3	ASSSTSGGTPSSTDTQY
TRBV9	TRBJ2-7	ASSLGGTGTFHEQY
TRBV7-9	TRBJ1-1	ASSLKAGTGTEAF
TRBV30	TRBJ1-2	AWSGGNYGYT
TRBV10-3	TRBJ2-7	AISEGMTSGYEQY
TRBV27	TRBJ1-6	ASSFEGDSPLH
TRBV30	TRBJ1-2	AWSAGPANGYT
TRBV10-3	TRBJ1-6	AISAGRGADNSPLH
TRBV11-2	TRBJ1-1	ASSSHRGKGTEAF
TRBV18	TRBJ2-4	ASSPPLAWGVAKNIQY
TRBV29-1	TRBJ1-2	SVVAGDPTGYGYT
TRBV11-2	TRBJ2-1	ASSLEGQTYNEQF
TRBV29-1	TRBJ2-3	SVALGAPTDTQY
TRBV2	TRBJ1-5	ASGRENNQPQH
TRBV5-1	TRBJ2-7	ASRNSLSSYEQY
TRBV30	TRBJ2-5	AWSVRPMETQY
TRBV29-1	TRBJ2-3	SVVGTKGTDTQY
TRBV5-1	TRBJ2-3	ASSLGTPPLAGGTDTQY